The 18 T cell receptor beta chains below come from one sample, sequenced in a study of cytomegalovirus exposure and HLA in healthy donors. The PCR was carried out with 60 Vbeta primers and 13 Jbeta primers. TCRdb keeps only in-frame clones here, not all; method: immunoSEQ multiplex PCR. The sample has about 130,000 clones; around two thirds are singletons. The sample taken for sequencing was PBMCs. The source of these receptors is a man aged 18 to 29 in good health and CMV-seropositive.

The chain employs TRBV5-4 and TRBJ1-3; 7 bases agree with TRBD1. V lost 3 bases, J lost 0 bases, and 15 bases stayed unmatched. CDR3 length: 19 amino acids. In germline, CDR1 is SGHNT, CDR2 YYREEE (reference sequence). The CDR3 region is CASSSMEAGQVNSGNTIYF. DNA of the CDR3: TGTGCCAGCAGCTCCATGGAGGCTGGACAGGTAAACTCTGGAAACACCATATATTTT.

The genes are TRBV28 and TRBJ2-5; 8 bases agree with TRBD1. V was pared by 8 bases and J by 5 bases, with 10 bases of the junction left unmatched. The CDR3 is made up of 14 amino acids. Germline lookup yields CDR1 MDHEN and CDR2 SYDVKM. This chain's CDR3 is CASVTGGARETQYF. The CDR3 DNA follows: TGTGCCAGCGTTACAGGGGGAGCAAGGGAGACCCAGTACTTC.

This clone was detected only once. The rearrangement links TRBV27 to TRBJ2-2; 7 nucleotides match TRBD1. Looked up from germline, CDR1 is MNHEY and CDR2 is SMNVEV (reference sequence). J was trimmed by 6 bases and V by 0 bases; bases with no gene match: 4. There are 15 residues in the CDR3. DNA for the CDR3: TGTGCCAGCAGTTTATCGATCACAGGGGCCGGGGAGCTGTTTTTT. Translation: CASSLSITGAGELFF.

The gene calls are TRBV10-1 and TRBJ2-3, with D uncertain. Germline CDR1 WNHNN, CDR2 SYGVQD (reference sequence). V was trimmed by 0 bases and J by 4 bases, leaving 11 bases between them. This CDR3 is 15 amino acids long. The CDR3 loop reads CASSESVSIADTQYF. The CDR3 bases are TGCGCCAGCAGTGAGTCGGTTAGCATCGCAGATACGCAGTATTTT.

The rearrangement links TRBV29-1 to TRBJ2-5, with D possibly matching TRBD2 (6 bases). V was shortened by 4 bases and J by 11 bases, with 17 bases between the two germline ends. Germline loops: CDR1 SQVTM, CDR2 ANQGSEA. The CDR3 has 12 amino acids. In DNA, the CDR3 is TGCAGCGTTGGATCCGGGACGGGGGAGCAGTACTTC. Translated: CSVGSGTGEQYF.

To note about this clone: Distinct nucleotide sequences in the sample also encode this CDR3. V usage is TRBV27 and J usage is TRBJ2-7, with D uncertain. CDR3 length: 15 amino acids. V shed 8 bases and J shed 0 bases, with 17 bases lying between them. Per the germline V gene, CDR1 is MNHEY and CDR2 is SMNVEV (reference sequence). The CDR3 here is CASALLRGPSYEQYF. CDR3 DNA: TGTGCCAGCGCCCTTTTAAGAGGTCCCTCCTACGAGCAGTACTTC.

The chain joins TRBV6-1 to TRBJ2-7; D unresolved. Germline V gene data show CDR1 as MNHNS and CDR2 as SASEGT. V was pared by 4 bases and J by 3 bases, with 13 bases between. The CDR3 is 14 residues long. The CDR3 loop reads CASSARGTLYEQYF. As DNA, the CDR3 is TGTGCCAGCAGTGCCCGAGGCACTCTCTACGAGCAGTACTTC.

This chain links TRBV27 with TRBJ2-7, with D possibly being TRBD2 (6 bases). The CDR3 is 15 residues long. CDR1 MNHEY and CDR2 SMNVEV come from the germline V gene (reference sequence). Trimming cost V 3 bases and J 3 bases, with 15 bases left between them. The DNA for the CDR3 is TGTGCCAGCAGTTTGTTGGGGGGAACGAGCTACGAGCAGTACTTC. This translates into CASSLLGGTSYEQYF.

The chain recombines TRBV27 with TRBJ1-2; possible D gene TRBD1, 6 bases. There are 18 residues in the CDR3. CDR1 is MNHEY and CDR2 is SMNVEV in the germline V gene (reference sequence). Trimming cost V 3 bases and J 4 bases, with 24 bases left between them. CDR3 bases: TGTGCCAGCAGTTTCTTGGCCTGGGCAGGGGAGTTTGGCTATGGCTACACCTTC. Its protein is CASSFLAWAGEFGYGYTF.

This clone was found a few times. The chain joins TRBV9 to TRBJ2-5; TRBD2 matches 7 bases. Unmatched junction bases numbered 7, after V lost 0 bases and J lost 5 bases. The CDR3 loop spans 15 amino acids. Germline values: CDR1 SGDLS, CDR2 YYNGEE. The CDR3: CASSVGGGPGETQYF. CDR3 nucleotide sequence: TGTGCCAGCAGCGTAGGGGGAGGGCCAGGGGAGACCCAGTACTTC.

This chain joins TRBV27 and TRBJ2-3, with 7 bases fitting TRBD2. The V and J ends lost 3 bases and 2 bases, in that order; junction bases with no gene match: 5. In germline, CDR1 is MNHEY, CDR2 SMNVEV (reference sequence). The CDR3 consists of 15 residues. DNA for the CDR3: TGTGCCAGCAGTTTCGGCCTAGCGGCCACAGATACGCAGTATTTT. This sequence encodes CASSFGLAATDTQYF.

The CDR3: CASSQTGAGGLNEQFF. The CDR3 DNA follows: TGCGCCAGCAGCCAAACCGGAGCGGGAGGGCTCAATGAGCAGTTCTTC. The rearrangement joins TRBV4-1 to TRBJ2-1; 10 nucleotides line up with TRBD2. The ends lost 2 bases at V and 6 bases at J; junction bases unmatched: 7. Germline-derived CDR1 and CDR2 are MGHRA and YSYEKL. This CDR3 has 16 residues.

There are a few counts of this clone. This chain joins TRBV7-2 and TRBJ1-3; D not certain. The CDR3 runs to 17 residues. Germline-derived CDR1 and CDR2 are SGHTA and FQGNSA. Trimming left V 0 bases short and J 11 bases short, with 23 bases between. The CDR3 region has the DNA TGTGCCAGCAGCTTAGCCACAGCCCAGACGCACGGAGGCGCCATATATTTT. Encoded protein: CASSLATAQTHGGAIYF.

The chain is built from TRBV28 and TRBJ2-7, with 8 bases aligning to TRBD1. V trimming: 5 bases; J trimming: 7 bases; junction bases outside the gene matches: 13. CDR1 and CDR2 from the germline V gene are MDHEN and SYDVKM. The CDR3 totals 15 residues. The CDR3 here is CASSVTGAGVLEQYF. The CDR3 nucleotides read TGTGCCAGCAGTGTGACAGGGGCCGGGGTTCTTGAGCAGTACTTC. Full variable domain (outside the CDR3, taken from reference TRBV28 and TRBJ2-7): DVKVTQSSRYLVKRTGEKVFLECVQDMDHENMFWYRQDPGLGLRLIYFSYDVKMKEKGDIPEGYSVSREKKERFSLILESASTNQTSMYLCASSVTGAGVLEQYFGPGTRLTVT.

The V gene is TRBV4-1, the J gene TRBJ1-2; TRBD1 matches 7 bases. CDR1 and CDR2 from the germline V gene are MGHRA and YSYEKL. V lost 3 bases to trimming and J lost 7 bases; unmatched junction nucleotides: 8. The CDR3 sequence is 14 residues long. CDR3 coding DNA: TGCGCCAGCAGCCACCCCAGGGGGGCAGGTGGCTACACCTTC. Encoded protein: CASSHPRGAGGYTF.

The gene calls are TRBV29-1 and TRBJ1-1, with a weak D call TRBD1 (5 bases). Per germline, CDR1 SQVTM and CDR2 ANQGSEA. The CDR3 contains 13 residues. The ends were cut back, 8 bases at V and 1 base at J, with 14 bases in the middle. This CDR3 is CSYLRQGNTEAFF. Written as DNA, the CDR3 is TGCAGCTACCTTCGGCAGGGGAACACTGAAGCTTTCTTT. Supplemented by reference TRBV29-1 and TRBJ1-1, the full variable domain reads SAVISQKPSRDICQRGTSLTIQCQVDSQVTMMFWYRQQPGQSLTLIATANQGSEATYESGFVIDKFPISRPNLTFSTLTVSNMSPEDSSIYLCSYLRQGNTEAFFGQGTRLTVV.

The chain links TRBV5-4 to TRBJ2-7; 13 bases match TRBD2. The CDR3 has 16 amino acids. Unmatched junction bases numbered 2, after V lost 1 base and J lost 1 base. Germline V gene sequence: CDR1 SGHNT, CDR2 YYREEE (reference sequence). The CDR3 loop reads CASSLRLAGGSYEQYF. CDR3 coding DNA: TGTGCCAGCAGCTTGAGACTAGCGGGAGGATCCTACGAGCAGTACTTC.

The chain combines TRBV7-6 with TRBJ2-5; D call uncertain. Germline lookup yields CDR1 SGHVS and CDR2 FNYEAQ. The CDR3 totals 15 residues. V was cut by 0 bases and J by 3 bases, with 11 bases left in between. The CDR3 here is CASSLAYMREETQYF. CDR3 sequence (DNA): TGTGCCAGCAGCTTAGCGTATATGAGAGAAGAGACCCAGTACTTC.